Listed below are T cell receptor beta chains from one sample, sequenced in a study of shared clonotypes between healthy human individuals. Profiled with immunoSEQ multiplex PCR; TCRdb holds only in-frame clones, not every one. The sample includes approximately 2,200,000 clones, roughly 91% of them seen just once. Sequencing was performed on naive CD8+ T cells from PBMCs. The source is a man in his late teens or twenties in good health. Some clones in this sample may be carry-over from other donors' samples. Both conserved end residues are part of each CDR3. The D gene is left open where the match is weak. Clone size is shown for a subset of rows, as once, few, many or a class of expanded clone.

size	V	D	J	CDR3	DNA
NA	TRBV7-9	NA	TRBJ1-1	CASSSSEFTEAFF	TGTGCCAGCAGCTCGTCCGAGTTCACTGAAGCTTTCTTT
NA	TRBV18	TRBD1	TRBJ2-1	CASSPRDRGSYNEQFF	TGTGCCAGCTCACCGAGGGACAGGGGGTCCTACAATGAGCAGTTCTTC
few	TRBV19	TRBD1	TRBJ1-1	CASRRQGYMNTEAFF	TGTGCCAGTCGACGACAGGGTTACATGAACACTGAAGCTTTCTTT
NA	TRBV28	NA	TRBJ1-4	CASRHGGDNEKLFF	TGTGCCAGCAGACACGGGGGAGATAATGAAAAACTGTTTTTT
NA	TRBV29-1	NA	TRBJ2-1	CSAWGRLSSYNEQFF	TGCAGCGCGTGGGGACGGCTGAGCTCCTACAATGAGCAGTTCTTC
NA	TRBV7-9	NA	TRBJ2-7	CASSYRTSLNEQYF	TGTGCCAGCAGCTACCGCACATCTCTAAACGAGCAGTACTTC
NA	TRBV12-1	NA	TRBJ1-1	CASEDHRAILRDTEAFF	TGTGCCAGCGAGGATCACAGGGCGATCTTAAGGGACACTGAAGCTTTCTTT
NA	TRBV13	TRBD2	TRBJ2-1	CASSGTSGRAGEQFF	TGTGCCAGCAGCGGAACTAGCGGGAGGGCCGGTGAGCAGTTCTTC
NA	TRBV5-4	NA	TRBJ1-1	CASSDRYTEAFF	TGTGCCAGCAGCGACAGATACACTGAAGCTTTCTTT
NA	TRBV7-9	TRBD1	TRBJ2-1	CASSKRDRLYNEQFF	TGTGCCAGCAGCAAACGGGACAGACTCTACAATGAGCAGTTCTTC
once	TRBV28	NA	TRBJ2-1	CASSLPLGGGKEIKFF	TGTGCCAGCAGTTTACCCCTAGGGGGGGGTAAGGAAATTAAGTTCTTC
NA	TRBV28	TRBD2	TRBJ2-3	CASSSSLAGGKRSADTQYF	TGTGCCAGCAGTTCATCCCTAGCGGGAGGTAAAAGAAGTGCAGATACGCAGTATTTT
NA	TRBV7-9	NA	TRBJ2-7	CASSQGNHEQYF	TGTGCCAGCAGCCAGGGGAACCACGAGCAGTACTTC
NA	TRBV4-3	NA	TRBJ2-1	CASSQDAPANYNEQFF	TGCGCCAGCAGCCAAGATGCCCCAGCAAACTACAATGAGCAGTTCTTC
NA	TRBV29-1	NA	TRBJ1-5	CSVVLGSGNQPQHF	TGCAGCGTTGTCCTGGGATCGGGGAATCAGCCCCAGCATTTT
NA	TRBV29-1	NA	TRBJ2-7	CSVSSNAYEQYF	TGCAGCGTTTCCTCAAATGCGTACGAGCAGTACTTC